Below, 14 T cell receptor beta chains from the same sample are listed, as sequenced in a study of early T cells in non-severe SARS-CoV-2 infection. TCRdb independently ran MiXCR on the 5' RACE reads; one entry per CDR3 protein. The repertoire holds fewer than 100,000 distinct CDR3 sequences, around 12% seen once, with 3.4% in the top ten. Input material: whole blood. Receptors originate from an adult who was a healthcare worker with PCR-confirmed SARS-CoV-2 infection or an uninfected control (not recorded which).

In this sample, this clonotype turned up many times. CDR3 bases: TGCAGCGTTTGTTTTTTAGGGCTAGCGGGATTGGGGGAGCAGTTCTTC. Translation: CSVCFLGLAGLGEQFF. The chain recombines TRBV29-1 with TRBJ2-1; 9 positions agree with TRBD2. The CDR3 length is 16 residues. Germline V gives CDR1 SQVTM, CDR2 ANQGSEA. V lost 5 bases, J lost 10 bases, and 18 bases stayed unmatched.

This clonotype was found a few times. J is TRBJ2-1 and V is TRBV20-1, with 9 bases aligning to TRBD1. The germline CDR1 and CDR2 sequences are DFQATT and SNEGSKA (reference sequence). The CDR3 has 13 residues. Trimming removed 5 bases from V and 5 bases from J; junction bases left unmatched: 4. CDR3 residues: CSAPGQGHNEQFF. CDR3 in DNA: TGCAGTGCTCCGGGACAGGGCCACAATGAGCAGTTCTTC.

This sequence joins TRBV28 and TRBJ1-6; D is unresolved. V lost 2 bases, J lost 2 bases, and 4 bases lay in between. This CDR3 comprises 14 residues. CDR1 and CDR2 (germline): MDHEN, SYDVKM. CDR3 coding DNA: TGTGCCAGCAGTTTAAGAACCTATAATTCACCCCTCCACTTT. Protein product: CASSLRTYNSPLHF. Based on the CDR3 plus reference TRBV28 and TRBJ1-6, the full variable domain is DVKVTQSSRYLVKRTGEKVFLECVQDMDHENMFWYRQDPGLGLRLIYFSYDVKMKEKGDIPEGYSVSREKKERFSLILESASTNQTSMYLCASSLRTYNSPLHFGNGTRLTVT.

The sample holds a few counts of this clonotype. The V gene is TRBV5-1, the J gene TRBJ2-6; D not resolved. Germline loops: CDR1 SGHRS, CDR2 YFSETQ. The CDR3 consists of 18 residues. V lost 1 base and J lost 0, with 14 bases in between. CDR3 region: CASSLLGRPASGANVLTF. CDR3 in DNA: TGCGCCAGCAGCTTGCTGGGCCGCCCGGCCTCTGGGGCCAACGTCCTGACTTTC.

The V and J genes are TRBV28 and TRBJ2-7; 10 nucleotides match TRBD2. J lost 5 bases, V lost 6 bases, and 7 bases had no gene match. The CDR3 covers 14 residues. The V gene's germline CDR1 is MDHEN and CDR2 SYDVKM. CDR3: CASSILAGVHEQYF. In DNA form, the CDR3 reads TGTGCCAGCAGCATTCTAGCGGGAGTACACGAGCAGTACTTC. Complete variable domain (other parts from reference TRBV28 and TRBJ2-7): DVKVTQSSRYLVKRTGEKVFLECVQDMDHENMFWYRQDPGLGLRLIYFSYDVKMKEKGDIPEGYSVSREKKERFSLILESASTNQTSMYLCASSILAGVHEQYFGPGTRLTVT.

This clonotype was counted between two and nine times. Here the CDR3 reads CASSLAGDPSYEQYF. Here the CDR3 DNA reads TGTGCCAGCAGCTTAGCAGGGGATCCCTCCTACGAGCAGTACTTC. The chain combines TRBV7-3 with TRBJ2-7, with D maybe TRBD1 (6 bases). This CDR3 has 15 amino acids. Germline V gene lookup returns CDR1 SGHTA and CDR2 FQGTGA. V dropped 2 bases and J dropped 0 bases, with 11 bases sitting between them.

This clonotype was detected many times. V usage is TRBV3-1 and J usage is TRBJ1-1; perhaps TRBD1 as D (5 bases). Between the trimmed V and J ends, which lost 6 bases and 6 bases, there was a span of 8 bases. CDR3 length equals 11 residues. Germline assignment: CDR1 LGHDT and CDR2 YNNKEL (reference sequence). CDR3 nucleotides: TGTGCCAGCAGTAGAGGGGCTGAAGCTTTCTTT. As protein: CASSRGAEAFF.

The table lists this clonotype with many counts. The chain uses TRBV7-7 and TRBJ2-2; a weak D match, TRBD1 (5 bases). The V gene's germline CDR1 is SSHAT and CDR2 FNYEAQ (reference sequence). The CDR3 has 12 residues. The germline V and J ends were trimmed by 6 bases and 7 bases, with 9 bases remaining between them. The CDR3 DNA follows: TGTGCCAGCAGTCCTACAGGCGGGGAGCTGTTTTTT. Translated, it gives CASSPTGGELFF.

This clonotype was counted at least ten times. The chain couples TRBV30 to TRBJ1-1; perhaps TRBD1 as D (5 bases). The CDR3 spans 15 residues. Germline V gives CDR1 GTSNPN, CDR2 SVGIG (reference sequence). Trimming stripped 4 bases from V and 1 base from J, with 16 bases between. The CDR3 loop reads CAWTRGLRKNTEAFF. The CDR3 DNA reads TGTGCCTGGACCCGGGGCCTAAGAAAGAACACTGAAGCTTTCTTT.

CDR3 in amino acids: CSARARDRGLQPQHF. CDR3 DNA: TGCAGTGCTAGGGCCCGGGACAGGGGGCTTCAGCCCCAGCATTTT. J is TRBJ1-5 and V is TRBV20-1; TRBD1 matches at 12 bases. This CDR3 contains 15 residues. V lost 3 bases and J lost 6; bases outside the gene matches: 6. Looked up from germline, CDR1 is DFQATT and CDR2 is SNEGSKA (reference sequence).

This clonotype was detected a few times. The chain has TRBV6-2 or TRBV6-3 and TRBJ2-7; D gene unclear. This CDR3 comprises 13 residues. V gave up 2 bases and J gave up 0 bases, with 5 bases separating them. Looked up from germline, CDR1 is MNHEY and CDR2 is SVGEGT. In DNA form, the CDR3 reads TGTGCCAGCAGTTACGACCGCTCCTACGAGCAGTACTTC. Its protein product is CASSYDRSYEQYF.

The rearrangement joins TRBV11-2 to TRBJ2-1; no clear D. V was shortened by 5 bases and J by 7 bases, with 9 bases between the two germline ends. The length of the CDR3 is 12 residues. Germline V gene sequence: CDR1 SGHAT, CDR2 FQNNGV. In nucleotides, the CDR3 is TGTGCCAGCAGCAGCGTGGGAAATGAGCAGTTCTTC. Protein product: CASSSVGNEQFF.

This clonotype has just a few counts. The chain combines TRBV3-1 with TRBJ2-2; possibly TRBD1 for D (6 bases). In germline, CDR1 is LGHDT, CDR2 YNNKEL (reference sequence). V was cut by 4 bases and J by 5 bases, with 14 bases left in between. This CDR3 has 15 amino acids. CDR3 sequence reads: CASSRTQGLTGELFF. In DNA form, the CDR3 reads TGTGCCAGCAGCCGCACACAGGGATTGACCGGGGAGCTGTTTTTT.

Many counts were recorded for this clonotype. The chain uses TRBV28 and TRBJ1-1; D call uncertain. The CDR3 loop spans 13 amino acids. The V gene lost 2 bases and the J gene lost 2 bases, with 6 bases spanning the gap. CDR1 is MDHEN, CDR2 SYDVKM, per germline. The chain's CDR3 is CASSLGQNTEAFF. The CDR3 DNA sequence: TGTGCCAGCAGTTTAGGGCAAAACACTGAAGCTTTCTTT.